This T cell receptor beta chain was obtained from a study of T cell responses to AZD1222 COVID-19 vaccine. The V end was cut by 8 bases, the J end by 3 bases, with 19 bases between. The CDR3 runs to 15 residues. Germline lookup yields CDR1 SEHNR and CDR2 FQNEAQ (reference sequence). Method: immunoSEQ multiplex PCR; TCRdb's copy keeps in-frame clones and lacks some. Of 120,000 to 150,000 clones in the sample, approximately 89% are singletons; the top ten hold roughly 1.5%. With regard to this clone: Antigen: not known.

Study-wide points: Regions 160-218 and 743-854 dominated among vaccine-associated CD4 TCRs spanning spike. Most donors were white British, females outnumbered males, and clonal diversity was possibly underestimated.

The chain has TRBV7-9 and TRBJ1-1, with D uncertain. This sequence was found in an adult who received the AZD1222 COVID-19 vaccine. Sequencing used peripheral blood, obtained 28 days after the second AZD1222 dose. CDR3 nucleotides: TGTGCCAGCGACAACCGGGCGACCCGGGACACTGAAGCTTTCTTT. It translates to CASDNRATRDTEAFF.